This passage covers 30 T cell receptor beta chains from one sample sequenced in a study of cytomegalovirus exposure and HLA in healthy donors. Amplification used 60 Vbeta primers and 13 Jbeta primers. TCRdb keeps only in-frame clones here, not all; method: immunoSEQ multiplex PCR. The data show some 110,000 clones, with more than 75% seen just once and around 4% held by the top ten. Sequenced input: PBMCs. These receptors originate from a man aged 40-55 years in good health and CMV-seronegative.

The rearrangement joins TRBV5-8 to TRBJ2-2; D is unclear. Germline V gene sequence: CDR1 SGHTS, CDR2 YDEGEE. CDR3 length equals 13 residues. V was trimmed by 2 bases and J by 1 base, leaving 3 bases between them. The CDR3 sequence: CASSLLNTGELFF. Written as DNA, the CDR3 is TGTGCCAGCAGCTTACTGAACACCGGGGAGCTGTTTTTT.

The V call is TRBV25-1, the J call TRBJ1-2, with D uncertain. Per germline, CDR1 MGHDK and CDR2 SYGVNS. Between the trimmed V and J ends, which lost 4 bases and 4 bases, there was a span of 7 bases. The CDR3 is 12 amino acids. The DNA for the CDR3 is TGTGCCAGCAGTGCCGACATCTATGGCTACACCTTC. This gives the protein CASSADIYGYTF.

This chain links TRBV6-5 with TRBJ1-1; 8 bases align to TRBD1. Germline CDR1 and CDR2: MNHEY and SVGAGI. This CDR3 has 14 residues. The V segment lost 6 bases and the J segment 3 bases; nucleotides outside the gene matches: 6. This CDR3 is CASSRTGFDTEAFF. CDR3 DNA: TGTGCCAGCAGCAGGACAGGGTTCGACACTGAAGCTTTCTTT.

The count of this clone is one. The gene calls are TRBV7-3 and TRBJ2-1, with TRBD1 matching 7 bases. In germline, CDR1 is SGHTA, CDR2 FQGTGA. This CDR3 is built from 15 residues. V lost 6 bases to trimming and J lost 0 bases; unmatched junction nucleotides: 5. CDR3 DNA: TGTGCCAGCAGGAGGGACAGCCGCTCCTACAATGAGCAGTTCTTC. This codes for CASRRDSRSYNEQFF. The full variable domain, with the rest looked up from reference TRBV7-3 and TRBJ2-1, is GAGVSQTPSNKVTEKGKYVELRCDPISGHTALYWYRQSLGQGPEFLIYFQGTGAADDSGLPNDRFFAVRPEGSVSTLKIQRTERGDSAVYLCASRRDSRSYNEQFFGPGTRLTVL.

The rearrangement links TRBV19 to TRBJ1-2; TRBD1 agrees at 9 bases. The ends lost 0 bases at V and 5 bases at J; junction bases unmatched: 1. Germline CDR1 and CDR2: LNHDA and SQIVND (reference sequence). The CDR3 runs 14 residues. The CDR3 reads CASSIEQGAYGYTF. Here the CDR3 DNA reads TGTGCCAGTAGTATAGAACAGGGGGCATATGGCTACACCTTC.

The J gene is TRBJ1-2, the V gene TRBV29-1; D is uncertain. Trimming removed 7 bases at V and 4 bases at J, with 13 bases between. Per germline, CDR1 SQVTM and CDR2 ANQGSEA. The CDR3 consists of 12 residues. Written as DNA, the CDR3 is TGCAGCGGATCGGCGGGAGGCTATGGCTACACCTTC. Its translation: CSGSAGGYGYTF. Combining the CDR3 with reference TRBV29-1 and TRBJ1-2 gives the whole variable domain SAVISQKPSRDICQRGTSLTIQCQVDSQVTMMFWYRQQPGQSLTLIATANQGSEATYESGFVIDKFPISRPNLTFSTLTVSNMSPEDSSIYLCSGSAGGYGYTFGSGTRLTVV.

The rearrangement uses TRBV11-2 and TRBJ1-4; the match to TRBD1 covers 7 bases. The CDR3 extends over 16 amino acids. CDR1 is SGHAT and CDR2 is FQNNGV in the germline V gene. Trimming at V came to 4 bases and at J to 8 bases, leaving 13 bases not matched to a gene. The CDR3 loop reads CASSSIRQGLGEKLFF. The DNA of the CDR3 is TGTGCCAGCAGCTCTATAAGACAGGGACTTGGGGAAAAACTGTTTTTT.

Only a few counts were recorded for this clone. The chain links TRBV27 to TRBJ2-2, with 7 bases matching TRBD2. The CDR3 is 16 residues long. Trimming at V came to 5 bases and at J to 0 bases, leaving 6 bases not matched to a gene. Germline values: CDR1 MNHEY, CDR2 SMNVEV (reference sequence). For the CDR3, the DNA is TGTGCCAGCAGTACCTTTGGGGGGGCGAACACCGGGGAGCTGTTTTTT. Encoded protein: CASSTFGGANTGELFF.

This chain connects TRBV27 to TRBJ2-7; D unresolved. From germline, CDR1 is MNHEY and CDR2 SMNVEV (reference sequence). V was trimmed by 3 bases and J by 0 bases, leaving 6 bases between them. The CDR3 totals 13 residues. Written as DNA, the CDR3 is TGTGCCAGCAGTTTGTTTAGCTCCTACGAGCAGTACTTC. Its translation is CASSLFSSYEQYF.

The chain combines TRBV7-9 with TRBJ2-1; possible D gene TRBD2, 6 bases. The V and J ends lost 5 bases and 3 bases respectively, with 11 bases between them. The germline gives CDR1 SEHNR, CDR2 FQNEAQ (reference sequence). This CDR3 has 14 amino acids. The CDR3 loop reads CASSAGQGYNEQFF. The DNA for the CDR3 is TGTGCCAGCAGCGCGGGGCAGGGCTACAATGAGCAGTTCTTC.

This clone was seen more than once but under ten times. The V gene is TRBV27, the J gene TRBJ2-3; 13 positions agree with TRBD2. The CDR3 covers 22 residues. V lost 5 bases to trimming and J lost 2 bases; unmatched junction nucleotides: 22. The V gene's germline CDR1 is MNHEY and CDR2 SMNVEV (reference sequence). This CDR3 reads CASSPAFYVGLAGAPVTDTQYF. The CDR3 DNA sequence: TGTGCCAGCAGTCCCGCATTTTATGTCGGACTAGCGGGGGCCCCGGTCACAGATACGCAGTATTTT.

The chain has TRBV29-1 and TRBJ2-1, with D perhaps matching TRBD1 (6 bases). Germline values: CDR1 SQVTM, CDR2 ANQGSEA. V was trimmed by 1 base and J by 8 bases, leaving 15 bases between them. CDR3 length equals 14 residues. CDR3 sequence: CSVEGQARPHEQFF. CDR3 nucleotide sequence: TGCAGCGTTGAAGGACAGGCGCGACCCCATGAGCAGTTCTTC.

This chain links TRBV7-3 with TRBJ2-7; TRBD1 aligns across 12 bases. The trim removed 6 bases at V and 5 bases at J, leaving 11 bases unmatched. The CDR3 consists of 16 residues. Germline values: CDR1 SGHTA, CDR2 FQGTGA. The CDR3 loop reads CASSYRPGQGADEQYF. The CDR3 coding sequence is TGTGCCAGCAGTTATAGACCGGGACAGGGGGCGGACGAGCAGTACTTC.

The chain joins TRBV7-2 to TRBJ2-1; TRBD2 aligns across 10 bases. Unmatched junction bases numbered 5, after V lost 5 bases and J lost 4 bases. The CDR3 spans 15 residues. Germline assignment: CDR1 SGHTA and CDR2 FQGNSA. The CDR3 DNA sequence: TGTGCCAGCAGCCCGACTAGCGGGCCTTACAATGAGCAGTTCTTC. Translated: CASSPTSGPYNEQFF.

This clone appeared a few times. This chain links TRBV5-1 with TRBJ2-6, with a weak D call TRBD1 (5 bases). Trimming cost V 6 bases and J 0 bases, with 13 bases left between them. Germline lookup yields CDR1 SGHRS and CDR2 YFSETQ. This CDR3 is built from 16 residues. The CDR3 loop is CASTQGAGSGANVLTF. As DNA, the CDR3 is TGCGCCAGCACCCAAGGGGCCGGCTCTGGGGCCAACGTCCTGACTTTC.

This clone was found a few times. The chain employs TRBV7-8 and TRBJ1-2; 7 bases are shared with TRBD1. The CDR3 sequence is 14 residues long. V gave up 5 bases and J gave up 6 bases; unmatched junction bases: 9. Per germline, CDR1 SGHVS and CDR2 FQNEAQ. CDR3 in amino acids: CASSLQQGRNGYTF. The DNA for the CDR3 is TGTGCCAGCAGCCTCCAACAGGGGAGGAATGGCTACACCTTC. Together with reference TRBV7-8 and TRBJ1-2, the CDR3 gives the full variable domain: GAGVSQSPRYKVAKRGQDVALRCDPISGHVSLFWYQQALGQGPEFLTYFQNEAQLDKSGLPSDRFFAERPEGSVSTLKIQRTQQEDSAVYLCASSLQQGRNGYTFGSGTRLTVV.

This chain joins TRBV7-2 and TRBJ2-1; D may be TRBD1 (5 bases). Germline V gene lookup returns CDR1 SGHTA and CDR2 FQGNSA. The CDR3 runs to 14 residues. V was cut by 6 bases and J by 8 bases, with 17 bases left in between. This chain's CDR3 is CASRQGRARDEQFF. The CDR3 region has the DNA TGTGCCAGCAGACAAGGCAGGGCTCGCGATGAGCAGTTCTTC.

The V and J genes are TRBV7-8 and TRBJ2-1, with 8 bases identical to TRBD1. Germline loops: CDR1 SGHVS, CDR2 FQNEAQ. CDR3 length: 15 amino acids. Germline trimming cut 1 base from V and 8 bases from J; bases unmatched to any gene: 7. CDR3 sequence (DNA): TGTGCCAGCAGCTTAGGGGCAGGGGGCAACCATGAGCAGTTCTTC. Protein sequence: CASSLGAGGNHEQFF.

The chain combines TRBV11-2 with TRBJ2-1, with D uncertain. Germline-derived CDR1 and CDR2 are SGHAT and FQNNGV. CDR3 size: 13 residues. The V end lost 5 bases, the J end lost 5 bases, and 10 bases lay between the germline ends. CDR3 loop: CASSARLDNEQFF. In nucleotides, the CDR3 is TGTGCCAGCAGCGCCCGGTTGGACAATGAGCAGTTCTTC.

The CDR3 loop reads CASRTRTGTTEAFF. DNA for the CDR3: TGTGCCAGCAGGACTCGGACAGGTACCACTGAAGCTTTCTTT. V is TRBV28 and J is TRBJ1-1; 7 bases are a match to TRBD1. The CDR3 length is 14 residues. Germline V gene lookup returns CDR1 MDHEN and CDR2 SYDVKM. Germline trimming cut 6 bases from V and 4 bases from J; bases unmatched to any gene: 8. Full variable domain (missing parts from reference TRBV28 and TRBJ1-1): DVKVTQSSRYLVKRTGEKVFLECVQDMDHENMFWYRQDPGLGLRLIYFSYDVKMKEKGDIPEGYSVSREKKERFSLILESASTNQTSMYLCASRTRTGTTEAFFGQGTRLTVV.

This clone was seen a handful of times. CDR3 region: CASSLEGSSYNEQFF. For the CDR3, the DNA is TGCGCCAGCAGCTTGGAAGGGAGCTCCTACAATGAGCAGTTCTTC. The V gene is TRBV5-1, the J gene TRBJ2-1, with D perhaps matching TRBD2 (5 bases). V dropped 0 bases and J dropped 0 bases, with 7 bases sitting between them. CDR3 size: 15 residues. Germline values: CDR1 SGHRS, CDR2 YFSETQ. Drawing the rest from reference TRBV5-1 and TRBJ2-1, the complete variable domain is KAGVTQTPRYLIKTRGQQVTLSCSPISGHRSVSWYQQTPGQGLQFLFEYFSETQRNKGNFPGRFSGRQFSNSRSEMNVSTLELGDSALYLCASSLEGSSYNEQFFGPGTRLTVL.

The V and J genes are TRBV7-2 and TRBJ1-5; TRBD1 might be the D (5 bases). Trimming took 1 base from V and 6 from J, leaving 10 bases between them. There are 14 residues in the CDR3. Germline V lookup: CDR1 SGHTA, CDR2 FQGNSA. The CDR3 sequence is CASSLGGGTQPQHF. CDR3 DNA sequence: TGTGCCAGCAGCTTAGGCGGCGGGACTCAGCCCCAGCATTTT. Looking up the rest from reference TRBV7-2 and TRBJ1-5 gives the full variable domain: GAGVSQSPSNKVTEKGKDVELRCDPISGHTALYWYRQSLGQGLEFLIYFQGNSAPDKSGLPSDRFSAERTGGSVSTLTIQRTQQEDSAVYLCASSLGGGTQPQHFGDGTRLSIL.

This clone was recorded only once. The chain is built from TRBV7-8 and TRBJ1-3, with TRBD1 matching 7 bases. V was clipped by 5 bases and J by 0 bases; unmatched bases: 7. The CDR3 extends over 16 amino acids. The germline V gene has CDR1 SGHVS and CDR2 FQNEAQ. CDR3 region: CASSIRTGPSGNTIYF. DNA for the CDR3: TGTGCCAGCAGCATCCGGACAGGTCCCTCTGGAAACACCATATATTTT.

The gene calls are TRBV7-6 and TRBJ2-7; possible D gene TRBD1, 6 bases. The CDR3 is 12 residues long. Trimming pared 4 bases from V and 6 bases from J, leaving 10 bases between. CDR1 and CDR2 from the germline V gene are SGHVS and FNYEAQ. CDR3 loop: CASSSQGGEQYF. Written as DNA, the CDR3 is TGTGCCAGCAGCTCACAGGGCGGCGAGCAGTACTTC.

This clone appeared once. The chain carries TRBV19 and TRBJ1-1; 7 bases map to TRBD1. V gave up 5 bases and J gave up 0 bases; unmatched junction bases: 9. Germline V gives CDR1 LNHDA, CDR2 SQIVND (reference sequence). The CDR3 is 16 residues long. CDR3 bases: TGTGCCAGTAGTCCCCGACAGGGAAGGTTGAACACTGAAGCTTTCTTT. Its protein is CASSPRQGRLNTEAFF.

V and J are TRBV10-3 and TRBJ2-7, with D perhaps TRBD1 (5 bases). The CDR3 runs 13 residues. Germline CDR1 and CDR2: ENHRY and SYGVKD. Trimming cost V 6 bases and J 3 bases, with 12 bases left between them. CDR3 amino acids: CAIRPPQGYEQYF. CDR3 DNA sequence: TGTGCCATCAGACCCCCCCAGGGCTACGAGCAGTACTTC.

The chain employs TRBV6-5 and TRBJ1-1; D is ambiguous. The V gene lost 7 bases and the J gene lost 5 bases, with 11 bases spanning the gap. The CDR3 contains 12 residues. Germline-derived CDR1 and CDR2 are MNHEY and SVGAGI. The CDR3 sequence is CASKDGGTEAFF. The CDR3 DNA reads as TGTGCCAGCAAAGACGGAGGAACTGAAGCTTTCTTT.

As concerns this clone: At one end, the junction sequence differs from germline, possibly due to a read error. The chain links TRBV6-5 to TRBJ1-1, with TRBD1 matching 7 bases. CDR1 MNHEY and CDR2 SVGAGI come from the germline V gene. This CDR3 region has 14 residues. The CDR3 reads CASRQMTGNSEAFF. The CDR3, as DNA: TGTGCCAGCAGGCAAATGACAGGGAACTCTGAAGCTTTCTTT.

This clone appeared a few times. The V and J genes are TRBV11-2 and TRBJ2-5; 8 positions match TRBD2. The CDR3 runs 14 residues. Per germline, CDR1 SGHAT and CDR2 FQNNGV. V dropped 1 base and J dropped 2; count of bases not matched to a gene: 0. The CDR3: CASSLAGGQETQYF. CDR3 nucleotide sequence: TGTGCCAGCAGCTTAGCGGGGGGGCAAGAGACCCAGTACTTC. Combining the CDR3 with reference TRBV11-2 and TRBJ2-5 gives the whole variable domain EAGVAQSPRYKIIEKRQSVAFWCNPISGHATLYWYQQILGQGPKLLIQFQNNGVVDDSQLPKDRFSAERLKGVDSTLKIQPAKLEDSAVYLCASSLAGGQETQYFGPGTRLLVL.

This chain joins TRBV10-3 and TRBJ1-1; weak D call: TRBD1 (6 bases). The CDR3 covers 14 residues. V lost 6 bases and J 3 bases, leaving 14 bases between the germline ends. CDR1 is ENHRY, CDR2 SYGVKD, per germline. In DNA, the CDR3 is TGTGCCATCAGCTTAACAGGGAGGGACACTGAAGCTTTCTTT. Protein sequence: CAISLTGRDTEAFF.